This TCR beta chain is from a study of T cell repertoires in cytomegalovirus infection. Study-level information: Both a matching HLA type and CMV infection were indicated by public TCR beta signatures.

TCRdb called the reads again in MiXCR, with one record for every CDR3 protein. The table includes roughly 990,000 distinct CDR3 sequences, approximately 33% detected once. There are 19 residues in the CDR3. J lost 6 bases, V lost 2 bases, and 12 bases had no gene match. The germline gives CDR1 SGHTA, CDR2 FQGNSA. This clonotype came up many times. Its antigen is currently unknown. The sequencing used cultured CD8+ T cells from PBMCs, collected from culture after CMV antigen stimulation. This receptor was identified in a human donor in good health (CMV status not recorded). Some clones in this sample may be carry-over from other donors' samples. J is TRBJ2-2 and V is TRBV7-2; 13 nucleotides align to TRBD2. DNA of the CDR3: TGTGCCAGCAGCTTACTAAGGCGACTAGCGGGGGGTTTTTCCGGGGAGCTGTTTTTT. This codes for CASSLLRRLAGGFSGELFF. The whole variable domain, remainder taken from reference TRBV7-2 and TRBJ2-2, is GAGVSQSPSNKVTEKGKDVELRCDPISGHTALYWYRQSLGQGLEFLIYFQGNSAPDKSGLPSDRFSAERTGGSVSTLTIQRTQQEDSAVYLCASSLLRRLAGGFSGELFFGEGSRLTVL.